Presented here are 32 T cell receptor beta chains from one specimen sequenced in a study of blood T cell repertoires in COVID-19. TCRdb's copy holds only in-frame clones and misses some; the assay was immunoSEQ multiplex PCR. Of 90,000 to 110,000 clones listed, 83% were seen once; the top ten hold approximately 18%. Sequencing was performed on peripheral blood. The receptors derive from a woman aged 55-70 years with acute or convalescent COVID-19.

This sequence joins TRBV7-8 and TRBJ1-2, with 7 bases identical to TRBD1. The CDR3 consists of 13 residues. V lost 3 bases to trimming and J lost 8 bases; unmatched junction nucleotides: 6. Looked up from germline, CDR1 is SGHVS and CDR2 is FQNEAQ. This CDR3 reads CASSFGQEGGYTF. CDR3 nucleotide sequence: TGTGCCAGCAGCTTCGGACAGGAGGGCGGCTACACCTTC.

This clone was observed a single time. The gene calls are TRBV20-1 and TRBJ2-3; 7 bases are a match to TRBD2. V lost 3 bases and J lost 2; bases outside the gene matches: 8. This CDR3 is built from 15 residues. The germline V gene encodes CDR1 DFQATT and CDR2 SNEGSKA (reference sequence). Written as DNA, the CDR3 is TGCAGTGCTAGTGGTGGGGGGGAGGACACAGATACGCAGTATTTT. This gives the protein CSASGGGEDTDTQYF.

This clone has just one count. This chain uses TRBV20-1 with TRBJ1-2; 8 nucleotides agree with TRBD1. Trimming removed 6 bases from V and 4 bases from J; junction bases left unmatched: 1. This CDR3 is built from 11 residues. Germline lookup yields CDR1 DFQATT and CDR2 SNEGSKA (reference sequence). As DNA, the CDR3 is TGCAGTGCAGGGACAGGCTATGGCTACACCTTC. Amino acid sequence: CSAGTGYGYTF.

The rearrangement joins TRBV9 to TRBJ1-5; 8 bases fit TRBD1. CDR3 length: 19 amino acids. The germline V gene encodes CDR1 SGDLS and CDR2 YYNGEE. With 0 bases clipped from V and 1 base from J, the junction kept 12 bases outside the gene matches. The CDR3 sequence: CASSVATGGSSSSNQPQHF. CDR3 nucleotides: TGTGCCAGCAGCGTAGCAACAGGGGGTTCTAGTTCGAGCAATCAGCCCCAGCATTTT.

The chain combines TRBV19 with TRBJ1-1; D gene unclear. The CDR3 extends over 13 amino acids. Trimming took off 3 bases at V and 6 bases at J, with 11 bases between the two ends. Germline loops: CDR1 LNHDA, CDR2 SQIVND (reference sequence). CDR3 DNA sequence: TGTGCCAGTAGTATTAACCCGGTCGCTGAAGCTTTCTTT. It encodes CASSINPVAEAFF.

The V call is TRBV6-5, the J call TRBJ2-5, with 9 nucleotides matching TRBD2. CDR3 size: 15 residues. Germline assignment: CDR1 MNHEY and CDR2 SVGAGI. V lost 2 bases to trimming and J lost 5 bases; unmatched junction nucleotides: 6. CDR3 amino acids: CASSYGAGGTETQYF. The DNA of the CDR3 is TGTGCCAGCAGTTACGGAGCGGGGGGAACGGAGACCCAGTACTTC.

The gene calls are TRBV28 and TRBJ2-1, with a tentative D call TRBD1 (5 bases). This CDR3 is 15 amino acids long. Germline loops: CDR1 MDHEN, CDR2 SYDVKM. V dropped 1 base and J dropped 8 bases, with 15 bases sitting between them. The CDR3 spells CASSLLTLVGHEQFF. DNA for the CDR3: TGTGCCAGCAGTTTATTAACGCTAGTGGGGCATGAGCAGTTCTTC.

The CDR3 bases are TGTGCCAGCAGTTACTCCGAGAGAAATTACGAGCAGTACTTC. Amino acid sequence: CASSYSERNYEQYF. This chain uses TRBV6-5 with TRBJ2-7; unclear D gene. V was pared by 0 bases and J by 4 bases, with 10 bases between. This CDR3 is 14 amino acids long. Germline CDR1 and CDR2: MNHEY and SVGAGI.

The V call is TRBV10-3, the J call TRBJ1-1; D unresolved. CDR1 is ENHRY, CDR2 SYGVKD, per germline. V lost 5 bases and J 7 bases, leaving 8 bases between the germline ends. The CDR3 loop spans 11 amino acids. For the CDR3, the DNA is TGTGCCATCAGTTCCGCGGGTGAAGCTTTCTTT. It yields the protein CAISSAGEAFF.

The V call is TRBV29-1, the J call TRBJ2-1; 12 nucleotides align to TRBD2. V was clipped by 2 bases and J by 9 bases; unmatched bases: 8. CDR1 is SQVTM, CDR2 ANQGSEA, per germline. The CDR3 has 15 amino acids. CDR3 sequence: CSVESASGRAAEQFF. Written as DNA, the CDR3 is TGCAGCGTTGAATCGGCTAGCGGGAGGGCCGCTGAGCAGTTCTTC.

The chain recombines TRBV6-5 with TRBJ1-5; possibly TRBD1 for D (6 bases). The germline CDR1 and CDR2 sequences are MNHEY and SVGAGI. V lost 4 bases and J lost 3, with 10 bases in between. The CDR3 runs 14 residues. CDR3 loop: CASSLDSINQPQHF. CDR3 nucleotides: TGTGCCAGCAGTTTGGACAGCATCAATCAGCCCCAGCATTTT.

This chain joins TRBV27 and TRBJ1-1, with D tentatively TRBD1 (6 bases). The CDR3 has 12 residues. Per germline, CDR1 MNHEY and CDR2 SMNVEV (reference sequence). V was cut by 7 bases and J by 3 bases, with 9 bases left in between. The CDR3 here is CASKGGDTEAFF. In DNA, the CDR3 is TGTGCCAGCAAAGGGGGGGACACTGAAGCTTTCTTT.

This sequence joins TRBV18 and TRBJ1-2; D gene unclear. Looked up from germline, CDR1 is KGHSH and CDR2 is LQKENI. Trimming took 8 bases from V and 10 from J, leaving 20 bases between them. CDR3 length: 13 amino acids. CDR3 nucleotides: TGTGCCAGCACCGGCTACGGCATCACAGCCTACACCTTC. The encoded protein is CASTGYGITAYTF.

The V and J genes are TRBV28 and TRBJ2-1; perhaps TRBD2 as D (7 bases). CDR1 MDHEN and CDR2 SYDVKM come from the germline V gene. V was clipped by 6 bases and J by 6 bases, with 18 bases between them. The CDR3 consists of 15 residues. The CDR3 DNA follows: TGTGCCAGCAGCCTCGGGGGGCCGGGCCTCAATGAGCAGTTCTTC. Its translation is CASSLGGPGLNEQFF. Filled out from reference TRBV28 and TRBJ2-1, the complete variable domain reads DVKVTQSSRYLVKRTGEKVFLECVQDMDHENMFWYRQDPGLGLRLIYFSYDVKMKEKGDIPEGYSVSREKKERFSLILESASTNQTSMYLCASSLGGPGLNEQFFGPGTRLTVL.

This clone is deemed medium-sized (0.01 to 0.1%). One end of the junction varies from germline; a read error may be responsible. The chain joins TRBV7-2 to TRBJ2-1, with D possibly being TRBD2 (5 bases). This CDR3 is 16 amino acids long. Germline V gives CDR1 SGHTA, CDR2 FQGNSA. This chain's CDR3 is CASSSTRFTSYDEQFF. Written as DNA, the CDR3 is TGTGCCAGCAGCTCCACTAGGTTTACCTCCTACGATGAGCAGTTCTTC.

This rearrangement joins TRBV9 to TRBJ1-2; 8 nucleotides agree with TRBD1. The CDR3 runs to 15 residues. The ends lost 2 bases at V and 8 bases at J; junction bases unmatched: 11. Per the germline V gene, CDR1 is SGDLS and CDR2 is YYNGEE. In DNA, the CDR3 is TGTGCCAGCAGCGTCGATCGGACAGGGATCGGCGGCTACACCTTC. Protein sequence: CASSVDRTGIGGYTF.

In DNA form, the CDR3 reads TGTGCTTTGGAAGTTGGCGGGAATTCACCCCTCCACTTT. Translation gives CALEVGGNSPLHF. The V gene is TRBV30, the J gene TRBJ1-6; D gene unclear. The CDR3 has 13 residues. Germline lookup yields CDR1 GTSNPN and CDR2 SVGIG (reference sequence).

The gene calls are TRBV18 and TRBJ1-6; possibly TRBD1 for D (6 bases). The germline V gene has CDR1 KGHSH and CDR2 LQKENI. The CDR3 sequence is 17 residues long. V dropped 3 bases and J dropped 5 bases, with 17 bases sitting between them. This CDR3 is CASSPLQGGGHNSPLHF. In DNA, the CDR3 is TGTGCCAGCTCACCCTTACAGGGTGGGGGCCATAATTCACCCCTCCACTTT.

The chain is built from TRBV30 and TRBJ1-1; 7 bases map to TRBD1. The CDR3 length is 11 residues. CDR1 is GTSNPN, CDR2 SVGIG, per germline (reference sequence). V lost 3 bases and J lost 7; bases outside the gene matches: 2. CDR3 sequence: CAWSGQVEAFF. The DNA of the CDR3 is TGTGCCTGGAGCGGACAGGTTGAAGCTTTCTTT.

The rearrangement joins TRBV7-9 to TRBJ1-2; possibly TRBD1 for D (6 bases). The germline V and J ends were trimmed by 8 bases and 8 bases, with 21 bases remaining between them. There are 14 residues in the CDR3. Germline V gene data show CDR1 as SEHNR and CDR2 as FQNEAQ (reference sequence). CDR3 coding DNA: TGTGCCAGCGGGACAACATCGGCCGCCCGGGGCTACACCTTC. Its protein is CASGTTSAARGYTF.

The CDR3 protein is CASSPQGTQPQHF. In DNA, the CDR3 is TGTGCCAGCAGTCCGCAGGGTACACAGCCCCAGCATTTT. The V call is TRBV6-5, the J call TRBJ1-5, with D maybe TRBD1 (5 bases). CDR1 is MNHEY, CDR2 SVGAGI, per germline. The V and J ends lost 5 bases and 7 bases respectively, with 12 bases between them. There are 13 residues in the CDR3.

This sequence joins TRBV28 and TRBJ2-7; D might be TRBD1 (5 bases). This CDR3 comprises 11 residues. Trimming stripped 6 bases from V and 8 bases from J, with 11 bases between. The V gene's germline CDR1 is MDHEN and CDR2 SYDVKM. CDR3 protein: CASRQDTKQYF. The CDR3 nucleotides read TGTGCCAGCAGACAGGACACCAAGCAGTACTTC.

The V call is TRBV24-1, the J call TRBJ2-7; 10 nucleotides match TRBD1. CDR1 is KGHDR and CDR2 is SFDVKD in the germline V gene. The CDR3 runs to 16 residues. J gave up 8 bases and V 4 bases, and 13 bases lay outside the gene matches. This CDR3 reads CATSDPAGTGVGKQYF. The CDR3 DNA follows: TGTGCCACCAGTGACCCCGCCGGGACAGGGGTCGGCAAGCAGTACTTC.

The chain recombines TRBV7-9 with TRBJ1-1; TRBD1 aligns across 12 bases. CDR1 and CDR2 (germline): SEHNR, FQNEAQ (reference sequence). J lost 6 bases, V lost 5 bases, and 10 bases had no gene match. The CDR3 contains 16 residues. The CDR3 loop is CASSRARDRGRAEAFF. The DNA for the CDR3 is TGTGCCAGCAGCCGCGCCCGGGACAGGGGGCGCGCTGAAGCTTTCTTT.

This chain uses TRBV9 with TRBJ2-1, with TRBD2 matching 16 bases. CDR1 SGDLS and CDR2 YYNGEE come from the germline V gene. Germline trimming cut 4 bases from V and 8 bases from J; bases unmatched to any gene: 3. CDR3 length: 15 residues. The CDR3 loop reads CASSRGTSGRDEQFF. CDR3 DNA: TGTGCCAGCAGCAGGGGGACTAGCGGGAGGGATGAGCAGTTCTTC.

The rearrangement joins TRBV7-2 to TRBJ1-1, with TRBD1 as a possible D gene (6 bases). The CDR3 spans 12 residues. CDR1 and CDR2 (germline): SGHTA, FQGNSA. V lost 8 bases, J lost 1 base, and 8 bases lay in between. The CDR3 spells CASGQTNTEAFF. CDR3 coding DNA: TGTGCCAGCGGACAGACGAACACTGAAGCTTTCTTT.

The chain couples TRBV30 to TRBJ1-4, with D perhaps TRBD1 (6 bases). Germline V gene sequence: CDR1 GTSNPN, CDR2 SVGIG (reference sequence). Deletions cut 2 bases from V and 15 bases from J, with 19 bases between. The CDR3 length is 13 residues. CDR3 sequence (DNA): TGTGCCTGGAGTTGGGCTTCAGGGGAATCGGTGTTTTTT. Its translation is CAWSWASGESVFF.

The chain recombines TRBV5-1 with TRBJ1-1, with D tentatively TRBD1 (6 bases). Trimming stripped 4 bases from V and 0 bases from J, with 13 bases between. This CDR3 comprises 15 residues. The germline V gene has CDR1 SGHRS and CDR2 YFSETQ. CDR3 DNA: TGCGCCAGCAGCCGTACTACAGGGATGAACACTGAAGCTTTCTTT. As protein: CASSRTTGMNTEAFF. Looking up the rest from reference TRBV5-1 and TRBJ1-1 gives the full variable domain: KAGVTQTPRYLIKTRGQQVTLSCSPISGHRSVSWYQQTPGQGLQFLFEYFSETQRNKGNFPGRFSGRQFSNSRSEMNVSTLELGDSALYLCASSRTTGMNTEAFFGQGTRLTVV.

This clone was found once. The genes are TRBV28 and TRBJ2-7, with D perhaps TRBD2 (6 bases). Between the trimmed V and J ends, which lost 5 bases and 7 bases, there was a span of 21 bases. CDR3 length: 15 residues. The germline gives CDR1 MDHEN, CDR2 SYDVKM. CDR3 residues: CASSQGRWGVWEQYF. CDR3 coding DNA: TGTGCCAGCAGTCAAGGCCGGTGGGGGGTGTGGGAGCAGTACTTC.

V and J are TRBV24-1 and TRBJ1-1, with TRBD1 matching 11 bases. The CDR3 spans 14 residues. Trimming removed 3 bases from V and 9 bases from J; junction bases left unmatched: 5. The germline V gene encodes CDR1 KGHDR and CDR2 SFDVKD. The CDR3 protein is CATSDVRTGGKAFF. For the CDR3, the DNA is TGTGCCACCAGTGATGTGCGGACAGGGGGCAAAGCTTTCTTT.

The gene calls are TRBV5-1 and TRBJ1-2, with D tentatively TRBD1 (5 bases). This CDR3 region has 14 residues. CDR1 and CDR2 (germline): SGHRS, YFSETQ. Deletions cut 0 bases from V and 4 bases from J, with 10 bases between. The CDR3 DNA sequence: TGCGCCAGCAGCTTGGAAGGGGCATTCTATGGCTACACCTTC. This translates into CASSLEGAFYGYTF. The full variable domain, in which reference TRBV5-1 and TRBJ1-2 provide the parts outside the CDR3, is KAGVTQTPRYLIKTRGQQVTLSCSPISGHRSVSWYQQTPGQGLQFLFEYFSETQRNKGNFPGRFSGRQFSNSRSEMNVSTLELGDSALYLCASSLEGAFYGYTFGSGTRLTVV.

This rearrangement joins TRBV3-1 (or the pseudogene TRBV3-2) to TRBJ1-2; D uncertain. CDR1 LGHDT and CDR2 YNNKEL come from the germline V gene (reference sequence). The CDR3 is 14 amino acids. V shed 0 bases and J shed 4 bases, with 9 bases lying between them. The DNA of the CDR3 is TGTGCCAGCAGCCAAGAGGTACAGATCTATGGCTACACCTTC. Its translation: CASSQEVQIYGYTF.